This is a list of T cell receptor beta chains from one sample in a study of technical replicates of blood from a handful of donors. Only in-frame clones appear in the TCRdb table, and some are missing; sequencing was by immunoSEQ multiplex PCR. The data hold 79,000 or so clones, with about 90% observed a single time. The sample comprised T cells isolated from PBMCs. The receptors shown here come from a human donor in good health. Both conserved end residues are trimmed from each CDR3. The D gene is left open where the match is weak.

TRBV7-3,.,TRBJ2-4,ASSRGLSRVDIQY
TRBV20-1,.,TRBJ2-1,SAGRGVKF
TRBV11-2,.,TRBJ1-2,ASSLARSNYGYT
TRBV2,.,TRBJ2-7,ASSETVGYEQY
TRBV11-1,.,TRBJ2-6,ASSLRPGSGANVLT
TRBV19,TRBD1,TRBJ1-5,ASRTGGQGSQH
TRBV7-2,TRBD1,TRBJ2-5,ASSLGAGGAETQY
TRBV6-6,.,TRBJ1-3,ASSPRAGSGNTIY
TRBV9,TRBD2,TRBJ2-7,ASSPLAGLTYEQY
TRBV7-2,TRBD2,TRBJ2-1,ASRLLISGIDEQF
TRBV4-2,TRBD2,TRBJ2-7,ASSSALAGGYEQY
TRBV11-2,.,TRBJ2-7,ASSSYYEQY
TRBV15,.,TRBJ1-1,ATSRGQPNTEAF
TRBV30,TRBD1,TRBJ1-2,AWTLQGALYGYT
TRBV2,TRBD2,TRBJ2-7,ASKGLEAYEQY
TRBV2,.,TRBJ1-1,ASRLGQNTEAF
TRBV28,TRBD1,TRBJ2-5,ASSLQGQVETQY
TRBV2,.,TRBJ1-5,ASIGTTGQPQH
TRBV10-3,.,TRBJ1-1,AISDQQGNPEAF
TRBV2,.,TRBJ2-7,ASSEKAGGEQY
TRBV14,.,TRBJ1-2,ASSQVPGGYT
TRBV5-8,.,TRBJ1-5,ASSLVPLGGPQH
TRBV9,TRBD1,TRBJ1-2,ANGTGGRGYT
TRBV27,.,TRBJ2-7,ASSLIGSSYEQY
TRBV10-3,TRBD2,TRBJ2-3,AISEDSGNRDTQY
TRBV28,TRBD1,TRBJ1-3,ASRPSPGQGSGNTIY
TRBV29-1,TRBD1,TRBJ1-3,SVDFTGAGNTIY
TRBV7-8,.,TRBJ2-2,ASSFDYGELF
TRBV29-1,TRBD1,TRBJ1-1,SVSFRGTAF
TRBV27,TRBD1,TRBJ1-2,ASSLGQPDLNYGYT
TRBV5-4,.,TRBJ2-7,ASSLGTGYGEQY
TRBV28,.,TRBJ1-2,ASSLPPGGYT
TRBV5-1,TRBD1,TRBJ1-1,ASSSRTGEGTEAF
TRBV20-1,.,TRBJ2-7,SAREYYEQY
TRBV6-6,TRBD2,TRBJ2-7,ASRPGTSGSYEQY
TRBV6-1,.,TRBJ1-1,ASSEPVGAF
TRBV27,.,TRBJ1-2,ASSLDRLYGYT
TRBV5-6,.,TRBJ1-2,ASSLWDMGWNYGYT
TRBV7-2,.,TRBJ1-4,ASSYINEKLF
TRBV30,.,TRBJ1-2,AWSVLRERYT
TRBV27,TRBD1,TRBJ1-2,ASSLIFGQGDGYT
TRBV6-5,TRBD1,TRBJ1-2,ASQGQGRGGYT
TRBV13,.,TRBJ2-4,ASRRVFAKNIQY
TRBV7-9,TRBD2,TRBJ2-2,ASSLGLANTGELF
TRBV6-5,TRBD2,TRBJ2-3,ASGTSEDTQY